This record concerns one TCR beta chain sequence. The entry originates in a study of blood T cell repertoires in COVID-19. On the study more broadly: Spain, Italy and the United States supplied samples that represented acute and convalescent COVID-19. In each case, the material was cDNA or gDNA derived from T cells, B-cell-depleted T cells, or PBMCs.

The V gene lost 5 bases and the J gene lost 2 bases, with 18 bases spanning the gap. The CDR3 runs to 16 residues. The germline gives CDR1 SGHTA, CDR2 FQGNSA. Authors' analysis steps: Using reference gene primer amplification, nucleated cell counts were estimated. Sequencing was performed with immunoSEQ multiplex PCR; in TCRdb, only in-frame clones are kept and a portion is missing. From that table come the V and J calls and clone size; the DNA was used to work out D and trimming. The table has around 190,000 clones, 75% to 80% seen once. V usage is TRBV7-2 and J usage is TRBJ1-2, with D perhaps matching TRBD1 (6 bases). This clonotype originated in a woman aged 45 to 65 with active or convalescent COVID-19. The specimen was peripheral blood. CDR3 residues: CASSQIRPGTNYGYTF. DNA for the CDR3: TGTGCCAGCAGCCAGATTCGCCCCGGGACAAACTATGGCTACACCTTC.